This TCR beta chain came from a study of cytomegalovirus exposure and HLA in healthy donors. About the study: As released early, the data held 75 million to 90 million unique TCRs from HLA-typed donors.

V lost 8 bases, J lost 6 bases, and 11 bases stayed unmatched. CDR3 length equals 14 residues. The germline gives CDR1 MDHEN, CDR2 SYDVKM. Findings and limits, study-wide: Sequencing likely produced, as an artifact, a cluster of highly shared sequence variants. Analyses of presence/absence relied on an assumption of roughly uniform sequencing depth across donors.

Each donor's status was that of a healthy bone marrow donor. The PCR used 60 Vbeta and 13 Jbeta primers. Here immunoSEQ multiplex PCR was the method, and the copy in TCRdb shows in-frame clones only, minus some. Found here are 98,000 or so clones, 60% to 85% of them singletons; the top ten hold 5% to 6%. For this clone: Its antigen remains unidentified.

The sequence derives from a woman in her late teens or twenties in good health and CMV-seropositive. The rearrangement uses TRBV28 and TRBJ1-2; 8 bases align to TRBD1. Sequencing was carried out using PBMCs. CDR3 residues: CASQTSNRGNGYTF. For the CDR3, the DNA is TGTGCCAGCCAAACCTCTAACAGGGGGAATGGCTACACCTTC.